The 10 T cell receptor beta chains below all came from one sample that was sequenced in a study of cytomegalovirus exposure and HLA in healthy donors. With 60 Vbeta and 13 Jbeta primers, the PCR was carried out. Method: immunoSEQ multiplex PCR; TCRdb's copy keeps in-frame clones and lacks some. Among around 190,000 clones listed, about 85% were seen once. The source material was PBMCs. These receptor sequences come from a woman aged 50 to 65 in good health and CMV-seronegative.

In nucleotides, the CDR3 is TGTGCCAGCAGACAAACAGCTAACACTGAAGCTTTCTTT. It codes for CASRQTANTEAFF. The chain combines TRBV6-6 with TRBJ1-1; D gene uncertain. Per the germline V gene, CDR1 is MNHNY and CDR2 is SVGAGI (reference sequence). Between the trimmed V and J ends, which lost 6 bases and 2 bases, there was a span of 10 bases. The length of the CDR3 is 13 residues.

The rearrangement links TRBV14 to TRBJ1-1; D is uncertain. The CDR3 is 14 amino acids. The ends were cut back, 1 base at V and 6 bases at J, with 12 bases in the middle. Germline loops: CDR1 SGHDN, CDR2 FVKESK. In nucleotides, the CDR3 is TGTGCCAGCAGCCAAGGTCCGAGGAGCTCTGAAGCTTTCTTT. The encoded protein is CASSQGPRSSEAFF.

J is TRBJ1-1 and V is TRBV5-1; D possibly corresponds to TRBD1 (5 bases). The CDR3 has 15 residues. Trimming left V 4 bases short and J 0 bases short, with 13 bases between. Germline loops: CDR1 SGHRS, CDR2 YFSETQ. CDR3 protein: CASSLTGGVNTEAFF. CDR3 DNA: TGCGCCAGCAGCCTCACCGGGGGGGTGAACACTGAAGCTTTCTTT.

The gene calls are TRBV9 and TRBJ1-1; a weak D match, TRBD1 (5 bases). Per the germline V gene, CDR1 is SGDLS and CDR2 is YYNGEE. V was cut by 0 bases and J by 1 base, with 7 bases left in between. The CDR3 covers 14 residues. The DNA for the CDR3 is TGTGCCAGCAGCGTAGTGGGGGGGAACACTGAAGCTTTCTTT. Translation: CASSVVGGNTEAFF.

The chain is built from TRBV7-9 and TRBJ1-2; perhaps TRBD1 as D (5 bases). Trimming removed 1 base from V and 0 bases from J, with 9 bases in between. This CDR3 has 15 residues. The germline V gene has CDR1 SEHNR and CDR2 FQNEAQ (reference sequence). CDR3 protein: CASSLEQAANYGYTF. CDR3 coding DNA: TGTGCCAGCAGCTTAGAACAGGCCGCTAACTATGGCTACACCTTC.

The J gene is TRBJ1-2, the V gene TRBV13; D remains ambiguous. The V gene's germline CDR1 is PRHDT and CDR2 FYEKMQ (reference sequence). Trimming took 2 bases from V and 4 from J, leaving 8 bases between them. The length of the CDR3 is 13 residues. CDR3 region: CASSLSASYGYTF. The CDR3 region has the DNA TGTGCCAGCAGCTTATCCGCGAGCTATGGCTACACCTTC. Using reference TRBV13 and TRBJ1-2 for the parts outside the CDR3, the full variable domain is AAGVIQSPRHLIKEKRETATLKCYPIPRHDTVYWYQQGPGQDPQFLISFYEKMQSDKGSIPDRFSAQQFSDYHSELNMSSLELGDSALYFCASSLSASYGYTFGSGTRLTVV.

DNA of the CDR3: TGTGCCAGTAGTGCCCGCGGAGAGACCCAGTACTTC. This translates into CASSARGETQYF. The chain recombines TRBV19 with TRBJ2-5; D is uncertain. The CDR3 has 12 residues. Germline CDR1 and CDR2: LNHDA and SQIVND (reference sequence). V dropped 5 bases and J dropped 4 bases, with 8 bases sitting between them. The complete variable domain, with remaining parts taken from reference TRBV19 and TRBJ2-5, reads DGGITQSPKYLFRKEGQNVTLSCEQNLNHDAMYWYRQDPGQGLRLIYYSQIVNDFQKGDIAEGYSVSREKKESFPLTVTSAQKNPTAFYLCASSARGETQYFGPGTRLLVL.

The chain has TRBV9 and TRBJ2-5; TRBD2 is a possible D gene (6 bases). The CDR3 extends over 15 amino acids. V was shortened by 7 bases and J by 1 base, with 17 bases between the two germline ends. Germline V lookup: CDR1 SGDLS, CDR2 YYNGEE. The CDR3 reads CASCPTGGAQETQYF. CDR3 nucleotides: TGTGCCAGCTGCCCTACTGGCGGGGCCCAAGAGACCCAGTACTTC. The full variable domain, in which reference TRBV9 and TRBJ2-5 provide the parts outside the CDR3, is DSGVTQTPKHLITATGQRVTLRCSPRSGDLSVYWYQQSLDQGLQFLIQYYNGEERAKGNILERFSAQQFPDLHSELNLSSLELGDSALYFCASCPTGGAQETQYFGPGTRLLVL.

The chain combines TRBV19 with TRBJ1-1, with D tentatively TRBD1 (6 bases). This CDR3 is built from 13 residues. Trimming pared 10 bases from V and 5 bases from J, leaving 17 bases between. The germline V gene has CDR1 LNHDA and CDR2 SQIVND (reference sequence). In DNA, the CDR3 is TGTGCCACTACAGGGACCGGGAGGACTGAAGCTTTCTTT. Translated, it gives CATTGTGRTEAFF. Full variable domain (outside the CDR3, taken from reference TRBV19 and TRBJ1-1): DGGITQSPKYLFRKEGQNVTLSCEQNLNHDAMYWYRQDPGQGLRLIYYSQIVNDFQKGDIAEGYSVSREKKESFPLTVTSAQKNPTAFYLCATTGTGRTEAFFGQGTRLTVV.

The chain is built from TRBV7-9 and TRBJ2-1; the match to TRBD2 covers 16 bases. The CDR3 is 19 residues long. With V trimmed by 7 bases and J by 5 bases, 14 bases remained unmatched. The germline V gene encodes CDR1 SEHNR and CDR2 FQNEAQ (reference sequence). The CDR3 loop reads CASTLVPGLAGGPDNEQFF. The DNA of the CDR3 is TGTGCCAGCACCCTTGTCCCGGGACTAGCGGGAGGGCCAGACAATGAGCAGTTCTTC.